This T cell receptor (beta chain) was found in a study of blood T cell repertoires in COVID-19. At the level of the study: Researchers got acute and convalescent COVID-19 samples from the United States, Italy and Spain. In each case, the material was cDNA or gDNA derived from T cells, B-cell-depleted T cells, or PBMCs.

TCRdb keeps only in-frame clones here, not all; method: immunoSEQ multiplex PCR. Among 150,000 to 200,000 clones listed, about 81% were seen once. CDR3 length: 12 amino acids. Per germline, CDR1 MNHEY and CDR2 SVGEGT. Trimming took off 4 bases at V and 4 bases at J, with 5 bases between the two ends. Enrolled during active infection, Seattle patients were then followed longitudinally. The clonotype comes from a woman aged 60-70 years with COVID-19, enrolled during active disease. The gene calls are TRBV6-2 or TRBV6-3 and TRBJ1-3; unclear D gene. The sample taken for sequencing was peripheral blood. In DNA, the CDR3 is TGTGCCAGCAGTTCCGCGGGAAACACCATATATTTT. Amino acid sequence: CASSSAGNTIYF.